The rows below give T cell receptor beta chains drawn from one sample of a study of T cell repertoires in cytomegalovirus infection. These TCRs are of unknown antigen specificity. TCRdb called the reads again in MiXCR, with one record for every CDR3 protein. This sample has about 830,000 distinct CDR3 sequences, with 32% found just once. The source was cultured CD8+ T cells from PBMCs, collected from culture after CMV antigen stimulation. All receptors come from a human donor in good health (CMV status not recorded). Some clones in this sample may be carry-over from other donors' samples. Each CDR3 is given with its conserved first and last residue. The D gene is left open where the match is weak. A clone size is listed for some rows: how often the clone was seen (once, few, many), or a class if it is expanded.

j_call: TRBJ2-6
cdr3_length: 16
v_call: TRBV7-9
d_call: -
clone_size: many
cdr3_aa: CASSPPGSSGANVLTF
cdr3_nt: TGTGCCAGCAGCCCACCGGGGAGCTCTGGGGCCAACGTCCTGACTTTC

j_call: TRBJ2-3
cdr3_length: 18
v_call: TRBV7-6
d_call: -
clone_size: few
cdr3_aa: CASSSLSPYQGSTDTQYF
cdr3_nt: TGTGCCAGCAGCAGCTTAAGCCCGTATCAGGGAAGCACAGATACGCAGTATTTT

j_call: TRBJ2-5
cdr3_length: 15
v_call: TRBV11-2
d_call: TRBD2
clone_size: few
cdr3_aa: CASSLVSSGSETQYF
cdr3_nt: TGTGCCAGCAGCTTAGTATCTAGCGGCTCAGAGACCCAGTACTTC

j_call: TRBJ1-2
cdr3_length: 13
v_call: TRBV6-5
d_call: -
clone_size: few
cdr3_aa: CASNPRGERGYTF
cdr3_nt: TGTGCCAGCAACCCCCGTGGGGAGCGTGGCTACACCTTC

j_call: TRBJ1-2
cdr3_length: 16
v_call: TRBV12-5
d_call: -
clone_size: many
cdr3_aa: CASGSTGAGGGYGYTF
cdr3_nt: TGTGCTAGTGGTTCCACCGGGGCAGGCGGGGGGTATGGCTACACCTTC

j_call: TRBJ2-7
cdr3_length: 13
v_call: TRBV2
d_call: -
clone_size: -
cdr3_aa: CASSERPSYEQYF
cdr3_nt: TGTGCCAGCAGTGAACGGCCATCCTACGAGCAGTACTTC

j_call: TRBJ2-1
cdr3_length: 14
v_call: TRBV3-1
d_call: TRBD2
clone_size: -
cdr3_aa: CASSQARGGDEQFF
cdr3_nt: TGTGCCAGCAGCCAAGCGCGGGGGGGGGATGAGCAGTTCTTC

j_call: TRBJ2-1
cdr3_length: 15
v_call: TRBV11-3
d_call: -
clone_size: few
cdr3_aa: CASSLWDLPYNEQFF
cdr3_nt: TGTGCCAGCAGCTTATGGGACCTTCCCTACAATGAGCAGTTCTTC

j_call: TRBJ1-3
cdr3_length: 16
v_call: TRBV7-9
d_call: -
clone_size: -
cdr3_aa: CASSSLRDGSGNTIYF
cdr3_nt: TGTGCCAGCAGCTCTCTCCGGGATGGCTCTGGAAACACCATATATTTT

j_call: TRBJ1-1
cdr3_length: 15
v_call: TRBV7-2
d_call: -
clone_size: -
cdr3_aa: CASSLRADPNTEAFF
cdr3_nt: TGTGCCAGCAGCTTAAGAGCAGACCCGAACACTGAAGCTTTCTTT

j_call: TRBJ2-2
cdr3_length: 15
v_call: TRBV7-6
d_call: TRBD1
clone_size: -
cdr3_aa: CASSSIRTGSGELFF
cdr3_nt: TGTGCCAGCAGCTCGATTCGGACAGGATCCGGGGAGCTGTTTTTT

j_call: TRBJ2-1
cdr3_length: 16
v_call: TRBV6-5
d_call: TRBD2
clone_size: few
cdr3_aa: CASSYAGGASYNEQFF
cdr3_nt: TGTGCCAGCAGTTACGCCGGGGGGGCCTCCTACAATGAGCAGTTCTTC

j_call: TRBJ2-7
cdr3_length: 15
v_call: TRBV15
d_call: -
clone_size: -
cdr3_aa: CATSRLPAEGSEQYF
cdr3_nt: TGTGCCACCAGCAGACTCCCAGCGGAGGGGAGCGAGCAGTACTTC

j_call: TRBJ1-3
cdr3_length: 11
v_call: TRBV12-3/TRBV12-4
d_call: -
clone_size: few
cdr3_aa: CASTPGDTIYF
cdr3_nt: TGTGCCAGCACCCCGGGAGACACCATATATTTT

j_call: TRBJ1-4
cdr3_length: 14
v_call: TRBV5-4
d_call: TRBD1
clone_size: few
cdr3_aa: CASSFPGGNEKLFF
cdr3_nt: TGTGCCAGCAGCTTCCCAGGGGGCAATGAAAAACTGTTTTTT

j_call: TRBJ2-2
cdr3_length: 14
v_call: TRBV7-7
d_call: -
clone_size: few
cdr3_aa: CASSSPGAGGELFF
cdr3_nt: TGTGCTAGCAGCTCACCCGGAGCCGGCGGGGAGCTGTTTTTT

j_call: TRBJ1-1
cdr3_length: 15
v_call: TRBV7-6
d_call: TRBD1
clone_size: -
cdr3_aa: CASSPGTGPDTEAFF
cdr3_nt: TGTGCCAGCAGCCCCGGGACAGGGCCCGACACTGAAGCTTTCTTT

j_call: TRBJ2-1
cdr3_length: 11
v_call: TRBV19
d_call: -
clone_size: -
cdr3_aa: CASSKSGGQFF
cdr3_nt: TGTGCCAGTAGTAAATCAGGTGGGCAGTTCTTC

j_call: TRBJ2-3
cdr3_length: 13
v_call: TRBV29-1
d_call: -
clone_size: once
cdr3_aa: CSVVRMGTDTQYF
cdr3_nt: TGCAGCGTTGTAAGAATGGGCACAGATACGCAGTATTTT

j_call: TRBJ2-1
cdr3_length: 10
v_call: TRBV12-3/TRBV12-4
d_call: -
clone_size: -
cdr3_aa: CAIKGPKQFF
cdr3_nt: TGTGCAATTAAGGGACCGAAGCAGTTCTTC

j_call: TRBJ2-2
cdr3_length: 16
v_call: TRBV2
d_call: -
clone_size: -
cdr3_aa: CASISQGGTTTGELFF
cdr3_nt: TGTGCCAGCATATCCCAGGGGGGGACAACCACCGGGGAGCTGTTTTTT

j_call: TRBJ1-2
cdr3_length: 11
v_call: TRBV25-1
d_call: -
clone_size: many
cdr3_aa: CASRTGRGYTF
cdr3_nt: TGTGCCAGCAGGACAGGTCGGGGCTACACCTTC

j_call: TRBJ2-7
cdr3_length: 15
v_call: TRBV6-2/TRBV6-3
d_call: TRBD1
clone_size: few
cdr3_aa: CASTNPEGTGYEQYF
cdr3_nt: TGTGCCAGCACCAACCCGGAAGGGACAGGGTACGAGCAGTACTTC

j_call: TRBJ2-5
cdr3_length: 15
v_call: TRBV2
d_call: -
clone_size: few
cdr3_aa: CASFDGAVARETQYF
cdr3_nt: TGTGCCAGTTTTGATGGGGCCGTGGCGAGAGAGACCCAGTACTTC

j_call: TRBJ1-5
cdr3_length: 13
v_call: TRBV27
d_call: -
clone_size: few
cdr3_aa: CASSLTPEQPQHF
cdr3_nt: TGTGCCAGCAGTTTAACCCCCGAACAGCCCCAGCATTTT

j_call: TRBJ2-3
cdr3_length: 16
v_call: TRBV19
d_call: -
clone_size: few
cdr3_aa: CASSIIRGARTDTQYF
cdr3_nt: TGTGCCAGTAGTATTATTCGGGGGGCCCGCACAGATACGCAGTATTTT

j_call: TRBJ1-5
cdr3_length: 14
v_call: TRBV15
d_call: -
clone_size: few
cdr3_aa: CATSPGTGNQPQHF
cdr3_nt: TGTGCCACCAGCCCCGGGACGGGCAATCAGCCCCAGCATTTT

j_call: TRBJ2-1
cdr3_length: 15
v_call: TRBV20-1
d_call: -
clone_size: -
cdr3_aa: CSAKDAGLPYNEQFF
cdr3_nt: TGCAGTGCTAAAGATGCAGGTCTTCCCTACAATGAGCAGTTCTTC

j_call: TRBJ1-5
cdr3_length: 13
v_call: TRBV7-8
d_call: -
clone_size: few
cdr3_aa: CASSLPGPQPQHF
cdr3_nt: TGTGCCAGCAGCTTACCAGGGCCCCAGCCCCAGCATTTT

j_call: TRBJ2-1
cdr3_length: 14
v_call: TRBV10-3
d_call: -
clone_size: -
cdr3_aa: CAIGSEGSYNEQVF
cdr3_nt: TGTGCCATCGGATCGGAAGGGTCCTACAATGAGCAGGTCTTC

j_call: TRBJ1-2
cdr3_length: 17
v_call: TRBV6-5
d_call: TRBD1
clone_size: many
cdr3_aa: CASRRITGGLGNYGYTF
cdr3_nt: TGTGCCAGCAGACGAATAACAGGGGGCTTGGGCAACTATGGCTACACCTTC

j_call: TRBJ1-2
cdr3_length: 16
v_call: TRBV2
d_call: TRBD1
clone_size: -
cdr3_aa: CASSDKRGQKNYGYTF
cdr3_nt: TGTGCCAGCAGTGATAAGAGGGGACAGAAGAACTATGGCTACACCTTC

j_call: TRBJ1-6
cdr3_length: 16
v_call: TRBV9
d_call: -
clone_size: -
cdr3_aa: CASSVAGVRSSSPLHF
cdr3_nt: TGTGCCAGCAGCGTAGCCGGGGTCCGAAGCAGTTCACCCCTCCACTTT

j_call: TRBJ1-2
cdr3_length: 16
v_call: TRBV6-5
d_call: TRBD1
clone_size: -
cdr3_aa: CASSYLFDREMPGYTF
cdr3_nt: TGTGCCAGCAGTTACCTTTTTGACAGGGAGATGCCTGGCTACACCTTC

j_call: TRBJ2-1
cdr3_length: 14
v_call: TRBV7-2
d_call: -
clone_size: many
cdr3_aa: CASSTGVPYNEQFF
cdr3_nt: TGTGCCAGCAGTACGGGTGTACCTTACAATGAGCAGTTCTTC

j_call: TRBJ2-5
cdr3_length: 14
v_call: TRBV4-1
d_call: -
clone_size: -
cdr3_aa: CASSPRQGGETQYF
cdr3_nt: TGCGCCAGCAGCCCGAGACAGGGAGGAGAGACCCAGTACTTC

j_call: TRBJ2-1
cdr3_length: 16
v_call: TRBV27
d_call: -
clone_size: few
cdr3_aa: CATRRGGAIHDNEQFF
cdr3_nt: TGTGCCACTCGAAGAGGGGGGGCCATACACGACAATGAGCAGTTCTTC

j_call: TRBJ2-3
cdr3_length: 16
v_call: TRBV12-3/TRBV12-4
d_call: TRBD2
clone_size: many
cdr3_aa: CASSENTSGLTDTQYF
cdr3_nt: TGTGCCAGCAGTGAAAACACTAGCGGCCTCACAGATACGCAGTATTTT

j_call: TRBJ2-7
cdr3_length: 13
v_call: TRBV12-3/TRBV12-4
d_call: -
clone_size: few
cdr3_aa: CASSWDTNYEQYF
cdr3_nt: TGTGCCAGCAGTTGGGACACAAACTACGAGCAGTACTTC

j_call: TRBJ1-5
cdr3_length: 11
v_call: TRBV7-6
d_call: -
clone_size: many
cdr3_aa: CAPFEGQPQHF
cdr3_nt: TGTGCCCCCTTCGAGGGGCAGCCCCAGCATTTT

j_call: TRBJ2-3
cdr3_length: 14
v_call: TRBV27
d_call: TRBD1
clone_size: -
cdr3_aa: CVSSLGTGTDTQYF
cdr3_nt: TGTGTCAGCAGTTTAGGGACAGGCACAGATACGCAGTATTTT

j_call: TRBJ2-3
cdr3_length: 15
v_call: TRBV11-3
d_call: TRBD1
clone_size: -
cdr3_aa: CASSLTTGATDTQYF
cdr3_nt: TGTGCCAGCAGCCTAACTACAGGGGCAACAGATACGCAGTATTTT

j_call: TRBJ2-1
cdr3_length: 12
v_call: TRBV12-3/TRBV12-4
d_call: -
clone_size: -
cdr3_aa: CASSTGGLEQFF
cdr3_nt: TGTGCCAGCAGCACTGGGGGCCTTGAGCAGTTCTTC

j_call: TRBJ2-1
cdr3_length: 17
v_call: TRBV27
d_call: -
clone_size: -
cdr3_aa: CASSLLSQGIAYNEQFF
cdr3_nt: TGTGCCAGCAGTTTGCTTAGCCAGGGTATTGCCTACAATGAGCAGTTCTTC

j_call: TRBJ2-2
cdr3_length: 17
v_call: TRBV6-1
d_call: TRBD2
clone_size: -
cdr3_aa: CASSERIAGGETGELFF
cdr3_nt: TGTGCCAGCAGTGAAAGGATAGCGGGGGGAGAGACCGGGGAGCTGTTTTTT

j_call: TRBJ1-4
cdr3_length: 16
v_call: TRBV20-1
d_call: TRBD1
clone_size: few
cdr3_aa: CSASPGGTATNEKLFF
cdr3_nt: TGCAGTGCTAGCCCAGGAGGGACAGCAACTAATGAAAAACTGTTTTTT

j_call: TRBJ2-4
cdr3_length: 18
v_call: TRBV4-1
d_call: -
clone_size: few
cdr3_aa: CASSQDRLGNNHRNIQYF
cdr3_nt: TGCGCCAGCAGCCAAGATCGATTAGGAAATAACCACCGAAACATTCAGTACTTC

j_call: TRBJ2-5
cdr3_length: 17
v_call: TRBV7-8
d_call: TRBD1
clone_size: few
cdr3_aa: CASSLAPPGQGQETQYF
cdr3_nt: TGTGCCAGCAGCTTAGCCCCACCGGGACAGGGACAAGAGACCCAGTACTTC

j_call: TRBJ2-6
cdr3_length: 13
v_call: TRBV12-3/TRBV12-4
d_call: -
clone_size: few
cdr3_aa: CASGVEGANVLTF
cdr3_nt: TGTGCCAGCGGGGTTGAAGGGGCCAACGTCCTGACTTTC

j_call: TRBJ2-3
cdr3_length: 16
v_call: TRBV27
d_call: TRBD2
clone_size: -
cdr3_aa: CASSALTSGGTDTQYF
cdr3_nt: TGTGCCAGCAGTGCCTTGACTAGCGGGGGGACAGATACGCAGTATTTT